The 30 T cell receptor beta chains below come from one sample, sequenced in a study of early T cells in non-severe SARS-CoV-2 infection. TCRdb reprocessed the 5' RACE reads via MiXCR and lists one record per CDR3 protein. The table includes 60,000 or so distinct CDR3 sequences, approximately 12% detected once. Sequences were obtained from whole blood. The origin of the receptors is an adult who was a healthcare worker with PCR-confirmed SARS-CoV-2 infection or an uninfected control (not recorded which).

Ten or more counts support this clonotype. The chain joins TRBV20-1 to TRBJ1-3; D unresolved. This CDR3 spans 11 amino acids. V lost 3 bases to trimming and J lost 7 bases, with 7 bases between them. Germline-derived CDR1 and CDR2 are DFQATT and SNEGSKA (reference sequence). The CDR3, as DNA: TGCAGTGCTAGTAACGGGAACACCATATATTTT. Translating it yields CSASNGNTIYF.

The rearrangement joins TRBV11-1 to TRBJ2-2, with 8 bases fitting TRBD1. The trim removed 5 bases at V and 5 bases at J, leaving 7 bases unmatched. This CDR3 is 15 amino acids long. Germline V gene sequence: CDR1 SGHAT, CDR2 FQDESV (reference sequence). DNA for the CDR3: TGTGCCAGCAGCCATTGGGGACAGGAGACCGGGGAGCTGTTTTTT. This codes for CASSHWGQETGELFF. Filled out from reference TRBV11-1 and TRBJ2-2, the complete variable domain reads EAEVAQSPRYKITEKSQAVAFWCDPISGHATLYWYRQILGQGPELLVQFQDESVVDDSQLPKDRFSAERLKGVDSTLKIQPAELGDSAMYLCASSHWGQETGELFFGEGSRLTVL.

The rearrangement links TRBV5-5 to TRBJ1-3; D unresolved. This CDR3 is built from 16 residues. Germline CDR1 is SGHKS and CDR2 is YYEKEE (reference sequence). The ends were cut back, 0 bases at V and 2 bases at J, with 12 bases in the middle. In DNA, the CDR3 is TGTGCCAGCAGCTTGGATAGCGAGGAACCTGGAAACACCATATATTTT. This gives the protein CASSLDSEEPGNTIYF.

This clonotype was recorded many times. This chain uses TRBV2 with TRBJ1-5; TRBD1 is a possible D gene (6 bases). The V and J ends lost 6 bases and 5 bases respectively, with 17 bases between them. The germline CDR1 and CDR2 sequences are SNHLY and FYNNEI. This CDR3 has 15 amino acids. CDR3 in DNA: TGTGCCAGCAGCGGTCAGGGGAGTATTGATCAGCCCCAGCATTTT. Its translation is CASSGQGSIDQPQHF. Supplemented by reference TRBV2 and TRBJ1-5, the full variable domain reads EPEVTQTPSHQVTQMGQEVILRCVPISNHLYFYWYRQILGQKVEFLVSFYNNEISEKSEIFDDQFSVERPDGSNFTLKIRSTKLEDSAMYFCASSGQGSIDQPQHFGDGTRLSIL.

V and J are TRBV10-3 and TRBJ1-3; TRBD1 matches 9 bases. Looked up from germline, CDR1 is ENHRY and CDR2 is SYGVKD. The CDR3 covers 17 residues. The V and J ends lost 6 bases and 0 bases, in that order; junction bases with no gene match: 9. CDR3 DNA: TGTGCCATCAGCTCCCAAGGACAGGGGAACTCTGGAAACACCATATATTTT. It is translated as CAISSQGQGNSGNTIYF.

The chain uses TRBV5-4 and TRBJ2-5; 10 bases map to TRBD2. The CDR3 sequence is 14 residues long. J was trimmed by 3 bases and V by 5 bases; bases with no gene match: 4. Germline V gene lookup returns CDR1 SGHNT and CDR2 YYREEE (reference sequence). This CDR3 reads CASRKGTSEETQYF. In DNA form, the CDR3 reads TGTGCCAGCAGGAAAGGGACTAGCGAAGAGACCCAGTACTTC. Full variable domain (rest looked up from reference TRBV5-4 and TRBJ2-5): ETGVTQSPTHLIKTRGQQVTLRCSSQSGHNTVSWYQQALGQGPQFIFQYYREEENGRGNFPPRFSGLQFPNYSSELNVNALELDDSALYLCASRKGTSEETQYFGPGTRLLVL.

Ten or more counts support this clonotype. The gene calls are TRBV5-4 and TRBJ1-2; 8 bases agree with TRBD1. The germline V gene has CDR1 SGHNT and CDR2 YYREEE (reference sequence). The CDR3 has 18 amino acids. J lost 8 bases, V lost 0 bases, and 18 bases had no gene match. For the CDR3, the DNA is TGTGCCAGCAGCTTGGGGGGGACAGGCGCTATCCCTCGTAAGGGCTACACCTTC. Its translation: CASSLGGTGAIPRKGYTF.

The chain is built from TRBV4-1 and TRBJ2-3; D unclear. Per the germline V gene, CDR1 is MGHRA and CDR2 is YSYEKL. Deletions cut 6 bases from V and 6 bases from J, with 13 bases between. The CDR3 loop spans 13 amino acids. This chain's CDR3 is CASRVAGWDTQYF. DNA of the CDR3: TGCGCCAGCAGGGTTGCAGGTTGGGATACGCAGTATTTT.

This clonotype showed up just a few times. This sequence joins TRBV28 and TRBJ2-3; weak D call: TRBD1 (6 bases). Germline-derived CDR1 and CDR2 are MDHEN and SYDVKM. Trimming pared 4 bases from V and 3 bases from J, leaving 14 bases between. This CDR3 has 15 residues. This CDR3 reads CASSSGGEGTDTQYF. Here the CDR3 DNA reads TGTGCCAGCAGTTCTGGGGGCGAGGGTACAGATACGCAGTATTTT.

This clonotype was seen at least ten times. The chain joins TRBV2 to TRBJ2-2; TRBD1 aligns across 8 bases. Germline assignment: CDR1 SNHLY and CDR2 FYNNEI. Trimming removed 3 bases from V and 5 bases from J; junction bases left unmatched: 5. CDR3 length: 15 residues. This chain's CDR3 is CASSEQGALTGELFF. As DNA, the CDR3 is TGTGCCAGCAGTGAGCAGGGGGCGTTGACCGGGGAGCTGTTTTTT. The entire variable domain, with the rest obtained from reference TRBV2 and TRBJ2-2, is as follows: EPEVTQTPSHQVTQMGQEVILRCVPISNHLYFYWYRQILGQKVEFLVSFYNNEISEKSEIFDDQFSVERPDGSNFTLKIRSTKLEDSAMYFCASSEQGALTGELFFGEGSRLTVL.

This chain links TRBV5-1 with TRBJ2-7; TRBD2 matches 7 bases. The CDR3 is made up of 14 amino acids. Germline CDR1 SGHRS, CDR2 YFSETQ. V was clipped by 4 bases and J by 2 bases; unmatched bases: 6. CDR3 amino acids: CASSPRGGTYEQYF. CDR3 DNA: TGCGCCAGCAGCCCCCGCGGGGGAACCTACGAGCAGTACTTC.

This clonotype was seen at least ten times. V and J are TRBV5-1 and TRBJ1-1; D is possibly TRBD1 (5 bases). CDR3 length: 15 residues. Germline values: CDR1 SGHRS, CDR2 YFSETQ. The V and J ends lost 8 bases and 2 bases respectively, with 19 bases between them. CDR3 coding DNA: TGCGCCAGTTTCCCGGCAGGGAGGGGAAACACTGAAGCTTTCTTT. Protein sequence: CASFPAGRGNTEAFF.

V is TRBV9 and J is TRBJ2-2; D remains ambiguous. The CDR3 consists of 12 residues. Trimming stripped 3 bases from V and 6 bases from J, with 6 bases between. The germline CDR1 and CDR2 sequences are SGDLS and YYNGEE. CDR3 sequence (DNA): TGTGCCAGCAGCGCTGTGGCCGGGGAGCTGTTTTTT. Translated, it gives CASSAVAGELFF.

This clonotype was recorded many times. This sequence joins TRBV2 and TRBJ1-1, with D tentatively TRBD1 (6 bases). The CDR3 contains 12 residues. Germline-derived CDR1 and CDR2 are SNHLY and FYNNEI. Trimming removed 6 bases from V and 1 base from J, with 6 bases in between. CDR3 sequence reads: CASRDRNTEAFF. For the CDR3, the DNA is TGTGCCAGCAGGGACAGGAACACTGAAGCTTTCTTT.

The table lists this clonotype with many counts. The chain links TRBV5-1 to TRBJ1-5; maybe TRBD1 (6 bases). CDR1 is SGHRS and CDR2 is YFSETQ in the germline V gene. V was shortened by 2 bases and J by 4 bases, with 10 bases between the two germline ends. The CDR3 sequence is 14 residues long. CDR3 nucleotides: TGCGCCAGCAGCTTTACAGGGCCTAATCAGCCCCAGCATTTT. Translation gives CASSFTGPNQPQHF.

This clonotype was picked up a small number of times. The CDR3 loop reads CAISADPIGDTQYF. As DNA, the CDR3 is TGTGCCATCAGTGCGGACCCAATAGGAGATACGCAGTATTTT. The chain links TRBV10-3 to TRBJ2-3; D is unclear. The germline CDR1 and CDR2 sequences are ENHRY and SYGVKD. Trimming removed 4 bases at V and 5 bases at J, with 13 bases between. This CDR3 region has 14 residues.

This clonotype came up many times. One junction end disagrees with the germline gene, perhaps due to a read error. CDR3 nucleotides: TGTGCCAGCAGCTATAGCTCCGGGGGACAGGGACCTCTCTTC. This codes for CASSYSSGGQGPLF. J is TRBJ2-1 and V is TRBV11-3, with 9 bases identical to TRBD1. CDR3 length equals 14 residues. Germline CDR1 and CDR2: SGHNT and YENEEA. The whole variable domain, remainder taken from reference TRBV11-3 and TRBJ2-1, is EAGVVQSPRYKIIEKKQPVAFWCNPISGHNTLYWYLQNLGQGPELLIRYENEEAVDDSQLPKDRFSAERLKGVDSTLKIQPAELGDSAVYLCASSYSSGGQGPLFGPGTRLTVL.

This clonotype was detected ten times or more. This chain connects TRBV10-1 to TRBJ2-3, with 10 bases fitting TRBD1. Germline loops: CDR1 WNHNN, CDR2 SYGVQD (reference sequence). The CDR3 contains 15 residues. V lost 6 bases, J lost 2 bases, and 5 bases stayed unmatched. The CDR3 region is CASSPGQGITDTQYF. CDR3 nucleotide sequence: TGCGCCAGCAGCCCGGGACAGGGGATCACAGATACGCAGTATTTT.

This rearrangement joins TRBV30 to TRBJ1-5; 8 bases agree with TRBD1. Per germline, CDR1 GTSNPN and CDR2 SVGIG (reference sequence). J lost 2 bases, V lost 2 bases, and 2 bases had no gene match. The CDR3 spans 14 residues. In DNA form, the CDR3 reads TGTGCCTGGAGTATGGGACAGGGCAATCAGCCCCAGCATTTT. This codes for CAWSMGQGNQPQHF.

At least ten counts were recorded for this clonotype. CDR3 coding DNA: TGTGCCAGCAGTTTGAAAGGGAACACTGAAGCTTTCTTT. Translating gives CASSLKGNTEAFF. This chain joins TRBV12-3 or TRBV12-4 and TRBJ1-1, with no clear D. The CDR3 runs 13 residues. Deletions cut 3 bases from V and 1 base from J, with 6 bases between.

The sample holds many counts of this clonotype. The gene calls are TRBV6-1 and TRBJ1-1, with a weak D call TRBD1 (5 bases). This CDR3 spans 14 amino acids. Trimming took off 3 bases at V and 5 bases at J, with 13 bases between the two ends. From germline, CDR1 is MNHNS and CDR2 SASEGT. The CDR3 bases are TGTGCCAGCAGTGACTGGGGGTACGGGACTGAAGCTTTCTTT. Residues: CASSDWGYGTEAFF.

The sample holds a few counts of this clonotype. This rearrangement joins TRBV5-1 to TRBJ1-5; D not resolved. This CDR3 comprises 13 residues. Germline V lookup: CDR1 SGHRS, CDR2 YFSETQ. V was cut by 4 bases and J by 7 bases, with 12 bases left in between. CDR3 in DNA: TGCGCCAGCAGCCTTGAAGGTAGCCAGCCCCAGCATTTT. Residues: CASSLEGSQPQHF.

At least ten counts were recorded for this clonotype. This chain connects TRBV24-1 to TRBJ2-3; TRBD1 or TRBD2 may be the D gene (5 bases each). The CDR3 consists of 16 residues. V lost 4 bases, J lost 4 bases, and 17 bases lay in between. Germline loops: CDR1 KGHDR, CDR2 SFDVKD. The DNA of the CDR3 is TGTGCCACCAGTGACCCCACTCGGGGCGAAGCAGATACGCAGTATTTT. Translating it yields CATSDPTRGEADTQYF.

This chain uses TRBV5-1 with TRBJ1-1; a possible D gene is TRBD1 (6 bases). This CDR3 contains 14 residues. The V and J ends lost 7 bases and 0 bases respectively, with 13 bases between them. Germline V CDR1 and CDR2: SGHRS, YFSETQ. CDR3 in DNA: TGCGCCAGCGGTCCGGACAGAATGAACACTGAAGCTTTCTTT. Encoded protein: CASGPDRMNTEAFF.

The chain recombines TRBV4-2 with TRBJ2-3, with 10 bases that match TRBD2. Germline V gene data show CDR1 as LGHNA and CDR2 as YNFKEQ. Unmatched junction bases numbered 16, after V lost 0 bases and J lost 4 bases. CDR3 size: 20 residues. CDR3 nucleotides: TGTGCCAGCAGCCAAGATCTGGTAGTGACTAGCGGGCCCCGGGCAGATACGCAGTATTTT. It specifies CASSQDLVVTSGPRADTQYF.

V gene TRBV3-1 combines with J gene TRBJ2-1; D gene uncertain. The length of the CDR3 is 16 residues. V was clipped by 3 bases and J by 3 bases, with 15 bases between them. Germline V gene data show CDR1 as LGHDT and CDR2 as YNNKEL (reference sequence). This CDR3 reads CASSHDPSVIYNEQFF. The CDR3 DNA is TGTGCCAGCAGCCACGACCCCTCAGTAATCTACAATGAGCAGTTCTTC.

This clonotype was counted at least ten times. The chain links TRBV7-9 to TRBJ2-1; TRBD2 might be the D (5 bases). The V end was cut by 2 bases, the J end by 9 bases, with 17 bases between. This CDR3 has 15 residues. The V gene's germline CDR1 is SEHNR and CDR2 FQNEAQ (reference sequence). CDR3 sequence reads: CASSLSRIAFPEQFF. Written as DNA, the CDR3 is TGTGCCAGCAGCTTATCTCGAATAGCGTTTCCTGAGCAGTTCTTC.

A word on this clonotype: A much larger clone lies a single base off, so this may be a read error. The rearrangement joins TRBV7-9 to TRBJ1-1, with TRBD1 matching 8 bases. The length of the CDR3 is 14 residues. Germline values: CDR1 SEHNR, CDR2 FQNEAQ (reference sequence). V gave up 3 bases and J gave up 3 bases; unmatched junction bases: 3. Here the CDR3 reads CASSFSQGDTEAFF. The CDR3 DNA follows: TGTGCCAGCAGCTTCTCACAGGGGGACACTGAAGCTTTCTTT. Together with reference TRBV7-9 and TRBJ1-1, the CDR3 gives the full variable domain: DTGVSQNPRHKITKRGQNVTFRCDPISEHNRLYWYRQTLGQGPEFLTYFQNEAQLEKSRLLSDRFSAERPKGSFSTLEIQRTEQGDSAMYLCASSFSQGDTEAFFGQGTRLTVV.

The chain is built from TRBV2 and TRBJ2-1; 10 positions agree with TRBD2. Germline CDR1 reads SNHLY; CDR2 reads FYNNEI. V dropped 2 bases and J dropped 10; count of bases not matched to a gene: 5. This CDR3 contains 14 residues. The CDR3 DNA reads as TGTGCCAGCAGTGAATTGAGGACTAGCGGAGAGCAGTTCTTC. Amino acids: CASSELRTSGEQFF. The full variable domain, in which reference TRBV2 and TRBJ2-1 provide the parts outside the CDR3, is EPEVTQTPSHQVTQMGQEVILRCVPISNHLYFYWYRQILGQKVEFLVSFYNNEISEKSEIFDDQFSVERPDGSNFTLKIRSTKLEDSAMYFCASSELRTSGEQFFGPGTRLTVL.

This clonotype was counted at least ten times. The gene calls are TRBV12-3 or TRBV12-4 and TRBJ2-2, with D possibly being TRBD1 (6 bases). The CDR3 is 16 amino acids. Trimming took 1 base from V and 7 from J, leaving 16 bases between them. In nucleotides, the CDR3 is TGTGCCAGCAGTTTAGGGGACACCAAACGCGGCGGGGAGCTGTTTTTT. Protein product: CASSLGDTKRGGELFF.